Following are 5 T cell receptor beta chains from one sample sequenced in a study of blood T cell repertoires in COVID-19. Profiled with immunoSEQ multiplex PCR; TCRdb holds only in-frame clones, not every one. This sample carries 130,000 or so clones, roughly 80% of them seen once, and the ten largest clones take 1.4%. Source material: peripheral blood. The receptors originated from a man aged 60-69 years with acute or convalescent COVID-19.

V usage is TRBV14 and J usage is TRBJ2-1; TRBD2 is a possible D gene (6 bases). Germline V lookup: CDR1 SGHDN, CDR2 FVKESK. The ends were cut back, 1 base at V and 0 bases at J, with 13 bases in the middle. The CDR3 covers 17 residues. CDR3 sequence reads: CASSQGGGASSYNEQFF. Written as DNA, the CDR3 is TGTGCCAGCAGCCAAGGCGGCGGGGCCAGCTCCTACAATGAGCAGTTCTTC.

The gene calls are TRBV12-5 and TRBJ1-6, with D unresolved. CDR1 and CDR2 from the germline V gene are LGHNT and FRNRAP. The CDR3 contains 13 residues. The germline V and J ends were trimmed by 3 bases and 7 bases, with 7 bases remaining between them. DNA for the CDR3: TGTGCTAGTGGTTTCCAGGAAAATTCACCCCTCCACTTT. Protein sequence: CASGFQENSPLHF.

The genes are TRBV27 and TRBJ1-1, with 9 bases aligning to TRBD1. This CDR3 comprises 17 residues. Germline CDR1 is MNHEY and CDR2 is SMNVEV (reference sequence). The trim removed 5 bases at V and 0 bases at J, leaving 10 bases unmatched. This CDR3 reads CASSPGQGRSMNTEAFF. The CDR3 region has the DNA TGTGCCAGCAGTCCCGGACAGGGGCGATCCATGAACACTGAAGCTTTCTTT.

This clone has only one observation. The gene calls are TRBV5-1 and TRBJ1-6, with a tentative D call TRBD1 (5 bases). CDR3 length: 18 amino acids. Germline V gene data show CDR1 as SGHRS and CDR2 as YFSETQ. The ends were cut back, 0 bases at V and 8 bases at J, with 21 bases in the middle. CDR3 protein: CASSLVLAGDLRDSPLHF. DNA for the CDR3: TGCGCCAGCAGCTTGGTCCTAGCGGGGGACCTAAGAGATTCACCCCTCCACTTT. Full variable domain (rest looked up from reference TRBV5-1 and TRBJ1-6): KAGVTQTPRYLIKTRGQQVTLSCSPISGHRSVSWYQQTPGQGLQFLFEYFSETQRNKGNFPGRFSGRQFSNSRSEMNVSTLELGDSALYLCASSLVLAGDLRDSPLHFGNGTRLTVT.

The rearrangement uses TRBV19 and TRBJ2-6, with D tentatively TRBD1 (6 bases). Germline V gene data show CDR1 as LNHDA and CDR2 as SQIVND (reference sequence). The CDR3 has 15 residues. The ends were cut back, 5 bases at V and 2 bases at J, with 10 bases in the middle. This chain's CDR3 is CASSATGTGANVLTF. The CDR3 bases are TGTGCCAGTAGTGCTACAGGGACTGGGGCCAACGTCCTGACTTTC. Looking up the rest from reference TRBV19 and TRBJ2-6 gives the full variable domain: DGGITQSPKYLFRKEGQNVTLSCEQNLNHDAMYWYRQDPGQGLRLIYYSQIVNDFQKGDIAEGYSVSREKKESFPLTVTSAQKNPTAFYLCASSATGTGANVLTFGAGSRLTVL.